This T cell receptor (beta chain) derives from a study of molecular identifiers for immune sequencing clone quantification. Trimming stripped 3 bases from V and 5 bases from J, with 10 bases between. CDR1 is SGHTA, CDR2 FQGNSA, per germline. The CDR3 runs 13 residues. In this sample, this clonotype turned up many times. Its specificity is not known. TCRdb re-called the PCR reads with MiXCR, one entry per CDR3 protein. The sample has 300,000 to 400,000 distinct CDR3 sequences; under 25% are singletons. Naive CD8 libraries used about 20,000 to 1,100,000 sorted cells and 10%, 30% or 50% RNA. The authors gated naive CD8 T cells as CD8+CD4-CCR7+CD45RA+ for sorting. Overall study findings and caveats: Detection of one spiked Jurkat cell's TCR RNA reportedly worked in 1 million or so naive cells. Clones above 20 RNA copies contained over 97% of effector molecules and under 1% of naive molecules.

V and J are TRBV7-2 and TRBJ1-1, with no clear D. The origin of this receptor is a human donor in good health. Some libraries in this study had Jurkat cell RNA spiked in. Sequenced input: naive CD8+ T cells from blood, with Jurkat cell RNA spiked in. Subset in this sample: FACS-sorted CD8+CD4-CCR7+CD45RA+ naive T cells. CDR3 DNA: TGTGCCAGCAGCTTCTTCGCGACAACTGAAGCTTTCTTT. The encoded protein is CASSFFATTEAFF.